The 10 T cell receptor beta chains presented below share a single source sample, sequenced in a study of beta chain features in type 1 diabetes. General study results and limits: Among all four CD4+ subsets, Type 1 diabetes patients had TCRB CDR3s that were moderately but significantly shorter.

The entirety of the isolated RNA underwent reverse transcription, so expressed TCRB transcripts were sequenced. Libraries were prepared by immunoSEQ multiplex PCR; TCRdb keeps only in-frame clonotypes and omits some of them. This table has about 740,000 clones, about an eighth appearing once. No antigen has been assigned to these receptors. Source material: naive CD4+ T cells from blood. All receptors come from a man aged 18 to 30 with type 1 diabetes.

This clone appeared once. The CDR3 reads CASSLEGFSGANVLTF. CDR3 DNA sequence: TGTGCCAGCAGCTTAGAAGGATTCTCTGGGGCCAACGTCCTGACTTTC. The J gene is TRBJ2-6, the V gene TRBV11-2; D not resolved. This CDR3 has 16 amino acids. Germline V gives CDR1 SGHAT, CDR2 FQNNGV. V gave up 0 bases and J gave up 0 bases, with 6 bases separating them.

This chain joins TRBV29-1 and TRBJ1-1; no reliable D call. Trimming shortened V by 4 bases and J by 10 bases, and 19 bases separated the two germline ends. Germline V gives CDR1 SQVTM, CDR2 ANQGSEA. The CDR3 is made up of 13 amino acids. This CDR3 is CSVAATPGVRAFF. The CDR3 coding sequence is TGCAGCGTTGCTGCGACCCCGGGTGTTAGAGCTTTCTTT.

This clone was counted only a few times. V usage is TRBV6-5 and J usage is TRBJ2-7, with D perhaps matching TRBD1 (6 bases). V dropped 6 bases and J dropped 0 bases, with 12 bases sitting between them. The CDR3 loop spans 14 amino acids. Germline CDR1 MNHEY, CDR2 SVGAGI. The CDR3 reads CASSRGTSSYEQYF. CDR3 coding DNA: TGTGCCAGCAGCAGGGGCACAAGCTCCTACGAGCAGTACTTC.

This chain links TRBV5-6 with TRBJ2-7; 9 bases agree with TRBD2. Germline CDR1 is SGHDT and CDR2 is YYEEEE. The CDR3 runs to 15 residues. V trimming: 0 bases; J trimming: 3 bases; junction bases outside the gene matches: 4. CDR3: CASSLEPAGGYEQYF. Here the CDR3 DNA reads TGTGCCAGCAGCTTGGAACCAGCGGGGGGCTACGAGCAGTACTTC.

The chain combines TRBV29-1 with TRBJ2-2; D unclear. Germline assignment: CDR1 SQVTM and CDR2 ANQGSEA. The CDR3 runs to 11 residues. V was cut by 4 bases and J by 7 bases, with 7 bases left in between. The CDR3 is CSVAVYGELFF. The CDR3 DNA reads as TGCAGCGTTGCGGTGTACGGGGAGCTGTTTTTT.

The chain carries TRBV4-1 and TRBJ1-5; D gene ambiguous. This CDR3 has 15 residues. V lost 4 bases and J lost 4, with 14 bases in between. The V gene's germline CDR1 is MGHRA and CDR2 YSYEKL. CDR3 residues: CASSPSGPGNQPQHF. The CDR3 nucleotides read TGCGCCAGCAGCCCTTCAGGACCAGGAAATCAGCCCCAGCATTTT.

This clone has only a few counts. This chain joins TRBV5-1 and TRBJ2-7; D remains unclear. CDR3 length: 15 amino acids. Deletions cut 1 base from V and 2 bases from J, with 13 bases between. CDR1 and CDR2 from the germline V gene are SGHRS and YFSETQ. For the CDR3, the DNA is TGCGCCAGCAGCTTGACAGTTCCCAATACCTACGAGCAGTACTTC. Encoded protein: CASSLTVPNTYEQYF.

This chain joins TRBV5-1 and TRBJ1-2; perhaps TRBD1 as D (6 bases). V was trimmed by 5 bases and J by 4 bases, leaving 15 bases between them. The CDR3 length is 14 residues. Germline V lookup: CDR1 SGHRS, CDR2 YFSETQ. The CDR3 sequence: CASSRDTTGYGYTF. CDR3 bases: TGCGCCAGCAGTAGGGACACTACTGGCTATGGCTACACCTTC.

This chain joins TRBV6-1 and TRBJ1-1; no clear D gene. The CDR3 is 14 amino acids. V was pared by 6 bases and J by 5 bases, with 16 bases between. The germline V gene has CDR1 MNHNS and CDR2 SASEGT. CDR3 coding DNA: TGTGCCAGCAGCCTGGCGGAGGGCGATACTGAAGCTTTCTTT. Protein sequence: CASSLAEGDTEAFF.

This clone was found a few times. V is TRBV9 and J is TRBJ2-3; tentatively, D is TRBD2 (6 bases). Trimming stripped 0 bases from V and 0 bases from J, with 14 bases between. The CDR3 contains 17 residues. Germline lookup yields CDR1 SGDLS and CDR2 YYNGEE. CDR3 nucleotide sequence: TGTGCCAGCAGCGTAGTGTGGAGGGGTAGAAGCACAGATACGCAGTATTTT. As protein: CASSVVWRGRSTDTQYF.